The 6 T cell receptor beta chains below were found in one sample sequenced in a study of cytomegalovirus exposure and HLA in healthy donors. PCR amplification relied on 60 Vbeta primers (plus 13 Jbeta primers). Profiled with immunoSEQ multiplex PCR; TCRdb holds only in-frame clones, not every one. This listing includes some 130,000 clones. Material for sequencing was PBMCs. These receptors all stem from a man between 18 and 35 years old in good health and CMV-seronegative.

This chain joins TRBV5-6 and TRBJ2-7; 11 nucleotides match TRBD2. The CDR3 length is 15 residues. The V gene's germline CDR1 is SGHDT and CDR2 YYEEEE. The J segment lost 3 bases and the V segment lost 4 bases, leaving 6 bases of the junction unmatched. This chain's CDR3 is CASSVSGRADYEQYF. CDR3 DNA: TGTGCCAGCAGCGTTAGCGGGAGGGCCGACTACGAGCAGTACTTC.

The rearrangement joins TRBV10-3 to TRBJ2-7; D may be TRBD1 (5 bases). V was pared by 2 bases and J by 3 bases, with 11 bases between. Germline lookup yields CDR1 ENHRY and CDR2 SYGVKD. The CDR3 sequence is 14 residues long. The CDR3 loop is CAISERQGYYEQYF. In nucleotides, the CDR3 is TGTGCCATCAGTGAGAGGCAGGGTTACTACGAGCAGTACTTC.

The CDR3 sequence is CASSQMGQAQYF. The CDR3, as DNA: TGCGCCAGCAGCCAAATGGGGCAGGCCCAGTACTTC. The J gene is TRBJ2-5, the V gene TRBV4-3; a weak D match, TRBD1 (5 bases). The V end lost 2 bases, the J end lost 9 bases, and 10 bases lay between the germline ends. The germline gives CDR1 LGHNA, CDR2 YSLEER. The CDR3 sequence is 12 residues long.

This rearrangement joins TRBV19 to TRBJ2-3; D perhaps matches TRBD1 (6 bases). The V and J ends lost 10 bases and 3 bases respectively, with 14 bases between them. The CDR3 covers 13 residues. Germline CDR1 is LNHDA and CDR2 is SQIVND (reference sequence). The CDR3 loop is CATQGGWTDTQYF. The CDR3, as DNA: TGTGCCACCCAAGGGGGTTGGACAGATACGCAGTATTTT.

The chain joins TRBV27 to TRBJ2-5; D is perhaps TRBD1 (5 bases). Germline loops: CDR1 MNHEY, CDR2 SMNVEV (reference sequence). The V end lost 2 bases, the J end lost 5 bases, and 9 bases lay between the germline ends. The CDR3 is 13 residues long. The CDR3 nucleotides are TGTGCCAGCAGTTTACAGGGCGAGGAGACCCAGTACTTC. Translated: CASSLQGEETQYF.

V usage is TRBV19 and J usage is TRBJ1-4; D not resolved. This CDR3 spans 14 amino acids. Germline-derived CDR1 and CDR2 are LNHDA and SQIVND (reference sequence). The V end was cut by 3 bases, the J end by 4 bases, with 9 bases between. The CDR3 here is CASSIVADNEKLFF. The DNA of the CDR3 is TGTGCCAGTAGTATCGTGGCAGATAATGAAAAACTGTTTTTT.